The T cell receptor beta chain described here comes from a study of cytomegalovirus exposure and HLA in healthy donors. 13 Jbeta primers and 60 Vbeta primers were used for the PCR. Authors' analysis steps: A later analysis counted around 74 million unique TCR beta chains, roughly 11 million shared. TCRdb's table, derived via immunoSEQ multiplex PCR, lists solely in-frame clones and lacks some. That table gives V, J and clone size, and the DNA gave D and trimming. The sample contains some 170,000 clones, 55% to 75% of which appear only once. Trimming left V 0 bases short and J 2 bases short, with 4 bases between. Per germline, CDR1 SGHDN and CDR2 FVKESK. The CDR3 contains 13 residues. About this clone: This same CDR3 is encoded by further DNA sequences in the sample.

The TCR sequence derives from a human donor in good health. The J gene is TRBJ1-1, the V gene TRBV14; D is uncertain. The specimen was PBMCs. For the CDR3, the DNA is TGTGCCAGCAGCCAAGACCAAAACACTGAAGCTTTCTTT. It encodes CASSQDQNTEAFF.